The 21 T cell receptor beta chains in this list originate from one sample, sequenced in a study of blood T cell repertoires in COVID-19. Method: immunoSEQ multiplex PCR; TCRdb's copy keeps in-frame clones and lacks some. The sample contains some 97,000 clones, 75% to 95% of which appear only once. The sample comprised peripheral blood. Receptors were obtained from a man between 45 and 60 years old with acute or convalescent COVID-19.

J is TRBJ2-3 and V is TRBV10-3; TRBD2 matches at 11 bases. The CDR3 extends over 13 amino acids. The junction had 5 bases not matched to a gene; V was cut back by 10 bases and J by 5 bases. Germline values: CDR1 ENHRY, CDR2 SYGVKD. The CDR3 protein is CATRGLAVDTQYF. In DNA form, the CDR3 reads TGTGCCACCAGGGGACTAGCGGTAGATACGCAGTATTTT.

The genes are TRBV5-1 and TRBJ2-7; 10 positions agree with TRBD2. The CDR3 totals 16 residues. Germline loops: CDR1 SGHRS, CDR2 YFSETQ. The ends lost 4 bases at V and 7 bases at J; junction bases unmatched: 14. CDR3: CASSPGLAVPEGEQYF. The CDR3 DNA sequence: TGCGCCAGCAGCCCAGGACTAGCGGTGCCTGAGGGGGAGCAGTACTTC.

The chain uses TRBV9 and TRBJ1-1; 8 bases map to TRBD1. Trimming cost V 4 bases and J 4 bases; bases outside gene matches: 6. CDR1 SGDLS and CDR2 YYNGEE come from the germline V gene. CDR3 length: 14 residues. The CDR3 DNA sequence: TGTGCCAGCAGCCCCCGACAGGGGCCCACTGAAGCTTTCTTT. Amino acid sequence: CASSPRQGPTEAFF.

This clone was seen only a few times. The chain couples TRBV12-3 or TRBV12-4 to TRBJ2-7; 7 bases agree with TRBD2. This CDR3 has 13 amino acids. J gave up 7 bases and V 3 bases, and 6 bases lay outside the gene matches. CDR3 protein: CASSLTSLGEQYF. CDR3 in DNA: TGTGCCAGCAGTTTGACTAGCTTAGGGGAGCAGTACTTC.

This chain links TRBV18 with TRBJ1-2, with 7 bases matching TRBD1. Trimming took 2 bases from V and 9 from J; bases not matched to a gene: 12. Germline V gene lookup returns CDR1 KGHSH and CDR2 LQKENI. The CDR3 spans 15 residues. CDR3 sequence: CASSPEGTARVSYTF. Written as DNA, the CDR3 is TGTGCCAGCTCACCAGAAGGGACAGCGAGGGTGAGCTACACCTTC. Supplemented by reference TRBV18 and TRBJ1-2, the full variable domain reads NAGVMQNPRHLVRRRGQEARLRCSPMKGHSHVYWYRQLPEEGLKFMVYLQKENIIDESGMPKERFSAEFPKEGPSILRIQQVVRGDSAAYFCASSPEGTARVSYTFGSGTRLTVV.

Here the CDR3 DNA reads TGTGCCAGCAGCCAAGAGCGCGGGGAGACCCAGTACTTC. Protein: CASSQERGETQYF. The chain couples TRBV11-2 to TRBJ2-5; tentative D call: TRBD2 (5 bases). V was pared by 5 bases and J by 5 bases, with 12 bases between. CDR1 and CDR2 from the germline V gene are SGHAT and FQNNGV. The CDR3 consists of 13 residues.

The gene calls are TRBV10-3 and TRBJ2-2, with 8 positions matching TRBD2. This CDR3 spans 14 amino acids. Germline CDR1 reads ENHRY; CDR2 reads SYGVKD. V shed 10 bases, J shed 0 bases, and the junction held 4 bases outside the gene matches. The chain's CDR3 is CATGLAANTGELFF. Written as DNA, the CDR3 is TGTGCCACCGGACTAGCAGCGAACACCGGGGAGCTGTTTTTT.

This chain connects TRBV27 to TRBJ2-1; tentative D call: TRBD2 (7 bases). The V gene's germline CDR1 is MNHEY and CDR2 SMNVEV (reference sequence). The CDR3 loop spans 13 amino acids. With 11 bases removed from V and 7 bases from J, the gap between germline ends came to 18 bases. As DNA, the CDR3 is TGTGCCCCAAACCGGGGGGCTGGAAATGAGCAGTTCTTC. Its protein product is CAPNRGAGNEQFF.

The chain uses TRBV5-6 and TRBJ1-2; unclear D gene. With 7 bases removed from V and 0 bases from J, the gap between germline ends came to 7 bases. Germline V gene lookup returns CDR1 SGHDT and CDR2 YYEEEE. The CDR3 contains 12 residues. The CDR3 sequence: CASSNTNYGYTF. Written as DNA, the CDR3 is TGTGCCAGCTCGAACACTAACTATGGCTACACCTTC.

The gene calls are TRBV29-1 and TRBJ1-1, with TRBD1 as a possible D gene (6 bases). The CDR3 covers 14 residues. Per the germline V gene, CDR1 is SQVTM and CDR2 is ANQGSEA. Trimming shortened V by 7 bases and J by 2 bases, and 17 bases separated the two germline ends. CDR3 in DNA: TGCAGCGACGGAATAGGGGGAATCAACACTGAAGCTTTCTTT. Translation gives CSDGIGGINTEAFF.

This chain joins TRBV6-1 and TRBJ2-5; 12 positions agree with TRBD2. The CDR3 runs to 16 residues. The germline V gene has CDR1 MNHNS and CDR2 SASEGT. The junction had 6 bases not matched to a gene; V was cut back by 3 bases and J by 4 bases. The CDR3 DNA reads as TGTGCCAGCAGTGAGCCTAGCGGGAGGGCCAGAGAGACCCAGTACTTC. It translates to CASSEPSGRARETQYF.

This chain uses TRBV24-1 with TRBJ2-1, with 9 bases matching TRBD2. The V and J ends lost 9 bases and 1 base, in that order; junction bases with no gene match: 3. Germline CDR1 KGHDR, CDR2 SFDVKD. This CDR3 contains 14 residues. This chain's CDR3 is CATSSGKSYNEQFF. The CDR3 nucleotides read TGTGCCACCTCTAGCGGGAAATCCTACAATGAGCAGTTCTTC.

This chain connects TRBV7-9 to TRBJ1-1; TRBD1 might be the D (6 bases). The germline CDR1 and CDR2 sequences are SEHNR and FQNEAQ (reference sequence). The CDR3 is made up of 14 amino acids. V was shortened by 6 bases and J by 2 bases, with 13 bases between the two germline ends. The CDR3 DNA reads TGTGCCAGCAGTTCTAAGGACAGTAACACTGAAGCTTTCTTT. Translated: CASSSKDSNTEAFF.

This chain links TRBV5-5 with TRBJ2-7; 12 nucleotides agree with TRBD2. CDR3 length equals 16 residues. Germline V gene sequence: CDR1 SGHKS, CDR2 YYEKEE (reference sequence). With V trimmed by 4 bases and J by 6 bases, 11 bases remained unmatched. The CDR3 loop reads CASSGGLAGGPGEQYF. The CDR3, as DNA: TGTGCCAGCAGCGGGGGTCTAGCGGGAGGGCCTGGCGAGCAGTACTTC.

The CDR3 DNA reads as TGTGCCAGCTCGCCTCGCCGGGGAAACACCATATATTTT. Translating gives CASSPRRGNTIYF. The chain employs TRBV19 and TRBJ1-3; the D is unclear. Trimming cost V 9 bases and J 4 bases, with 13 bases left between them. Germline V gives CDR1 LNHDA, CDR2 SQIVND (reference sequence). CDR3 length equals 13 residues.

The chain joins TRBV21-1 to TRBJ2-1; TRBD2, the table's D call, was not compared with the DNA. TRBV21-1 is assigned pseudogene status. The CDR3 contains 17 residues. The CDR3 loop reads CASSKAGTGGDNNEQFF. The CDR3 DNA reads as TGTGCCAGCAGCAAAGCAGGCACCGGGGGGGATAACAATGAGCAGTTCTTC.

The chain employs TRBV11-2 and TRBJ1-1; D might be TRBD1 (6 bases). Germline V gene lookup returns CDR1 SGHAT and CDR2 FQNNGV. This CDR3 comprises 14 residues. Trimming pared 2 bases from V and 6 bases from J, leaving 13 bases between. CDR3 DNA: TGTGCCAGCAGCTTACAACTGGGGGCCTCTGAAGCTTTCTTT. Translated: CASSLQLGASEAFF.

J is TRBJ2-3 and V is TRBV12-5; D may be TRBD2 (5 bases). Germline lookup yields CDR1 LGHNT and CDR2 FRNRAP. The CDR3 is 13 amino acids. V was trimmed by 1 base and J by 6 bases, leaving 8 bases between them. CDR3 nucleotide sequence: TGTGCTAGTGGTTTGGGGAGGTGGGATACGCAGTATTTT. Protein product: CASGLGRWDTQYF. Using reference TRBV12-5 and TRBJ2-3 for the parts outside the CDR3, the full variable domain is DARVTQTPRHKVTEMGQEVTMRCQPILGHNTVFWYRQTMMQGLELLAYFRNRAPLDDSGMPKDRFSAEMPDATLATLKIQPSEPRDSAVYFCASGLGRWDTQYFGPGTRLTVL.

The chain carries TRBV15 and TRBJ2-2, with 13 bases lining up with TRBD2. This CDR3 has 19 amino acids. V shed 0 bases, J shed 4 bases, and the junction held 8 bases outside the gene matches. The germline V gene encodes CDR1 LNHNV and CDR2 YYDKDF (reference sequence). The CDR3 protein is CATSRDRWTSGRRTGELFF. Written as DNA, the CDR3 is TGTGCCACCAGCAGAGATCGTTGGACTAGCGGGAGACGCACCGGGGAGCTGTTTTTT.

The gene calls are TRBV7-2 and TRBJ1-1; D remains unclear. CDR1 and CDR2 from the germline V gene are SGHTA and FQGNSA. V was trimmed by 8 bases and J by 6 bases, leaving 13 bases between them. The length of the CDR3 is 12 residues. Here the CDR3 DNA reads TGTGCCAGCGCCCTAGCTGTATCTGAAGCTTTCTTT. Amino acid sequence: CASALAVSEAFF.

The CDR3 DNA sequence: TGCGCCAGCAGACAGGGGGAATACGAGCAGTACTTC. This codes for CASRQGEYEQYF. V usage is TRBV5-1 and J usage is TRBJ2-7, with 8 bases fitting TRBD1. The CDR3 has 12 residues. The trim removed 5 bases at V and 4 bases at J, leaving 2 bases unmatched. Germline V gene lookup returns CDR1 SGHRS and CDR2 YFSETQ.